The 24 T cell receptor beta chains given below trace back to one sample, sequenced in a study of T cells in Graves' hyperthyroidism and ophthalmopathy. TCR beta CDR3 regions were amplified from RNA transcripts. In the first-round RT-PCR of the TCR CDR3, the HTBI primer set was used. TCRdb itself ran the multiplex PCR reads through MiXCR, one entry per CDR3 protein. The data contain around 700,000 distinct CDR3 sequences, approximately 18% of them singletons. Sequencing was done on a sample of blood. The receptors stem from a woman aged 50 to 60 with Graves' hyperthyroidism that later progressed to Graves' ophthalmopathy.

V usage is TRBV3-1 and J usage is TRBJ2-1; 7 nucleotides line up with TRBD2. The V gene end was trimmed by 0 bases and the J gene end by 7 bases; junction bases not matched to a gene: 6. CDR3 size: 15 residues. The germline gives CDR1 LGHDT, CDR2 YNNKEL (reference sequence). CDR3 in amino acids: CASSQDWGGTNEQFF. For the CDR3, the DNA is TGTGCCAGCAGCCAAGATTGGGGGGGGACGAATGAGCAGTTCTTC.

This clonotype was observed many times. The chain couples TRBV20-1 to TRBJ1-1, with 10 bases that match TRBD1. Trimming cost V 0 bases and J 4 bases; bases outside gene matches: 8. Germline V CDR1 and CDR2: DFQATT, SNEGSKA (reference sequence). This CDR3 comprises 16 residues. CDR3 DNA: TGCAGTGCTAGAGACCACCGGACAGGGGGAGGCACTGAAGCTTTCTTT. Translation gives CSARDHRTGGGTEAFF.

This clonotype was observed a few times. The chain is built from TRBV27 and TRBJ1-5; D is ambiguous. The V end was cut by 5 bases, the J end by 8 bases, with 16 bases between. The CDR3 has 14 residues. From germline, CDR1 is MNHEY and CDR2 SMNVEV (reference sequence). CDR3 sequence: CASSNRSPQEPQHF. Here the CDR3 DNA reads TGTGCCAGCAGTAATCGTTCGCCCCAGGAGCCCCAGCATTTT.

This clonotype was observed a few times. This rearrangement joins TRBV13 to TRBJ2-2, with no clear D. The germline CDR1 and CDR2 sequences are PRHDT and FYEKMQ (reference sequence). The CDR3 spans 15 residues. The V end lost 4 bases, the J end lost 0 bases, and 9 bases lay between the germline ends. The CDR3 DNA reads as TGTGCCAGCAGCTCCGACCCCACGAACACCGGGGAGCTGTTTTTT. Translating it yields CASSSDPTNTGELFF.

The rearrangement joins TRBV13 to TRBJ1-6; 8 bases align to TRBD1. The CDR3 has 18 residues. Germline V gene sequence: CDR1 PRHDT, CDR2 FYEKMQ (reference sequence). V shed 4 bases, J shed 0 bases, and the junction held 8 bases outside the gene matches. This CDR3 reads CASSSQGVLSSYNSPLHF. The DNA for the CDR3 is TGTGCCAGCAGCTCACAGGGGGTTTTGAGCTCCTATAATTCACCCCTCCACTTT.

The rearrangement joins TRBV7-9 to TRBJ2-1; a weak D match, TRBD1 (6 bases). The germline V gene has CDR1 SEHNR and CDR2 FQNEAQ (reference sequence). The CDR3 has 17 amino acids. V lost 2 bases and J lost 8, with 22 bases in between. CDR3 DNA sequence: TGTGCCAGCAGCTTACCCTCTGGACAGCCACCCCCCCATGAGCAGTTCTTC. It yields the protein CASSLPSGQPPPHEQFF.

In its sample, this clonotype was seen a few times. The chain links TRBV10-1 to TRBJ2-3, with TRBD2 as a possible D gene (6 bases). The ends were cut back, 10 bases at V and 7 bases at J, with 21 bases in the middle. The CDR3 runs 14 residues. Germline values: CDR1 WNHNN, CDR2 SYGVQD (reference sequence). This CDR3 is CATSGTRSRNTQYF. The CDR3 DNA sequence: TGCGCCACCTCCGGGACTCGGTCACGAAATACGCAGTATTTT.

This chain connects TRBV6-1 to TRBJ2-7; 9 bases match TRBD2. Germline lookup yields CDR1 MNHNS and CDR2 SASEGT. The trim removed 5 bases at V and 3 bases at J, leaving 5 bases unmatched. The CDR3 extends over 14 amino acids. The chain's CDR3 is CASSYGAGGYEQYF. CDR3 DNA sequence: TGTGCCAGCAGTTATGGAGCGGGGGGCTACGAGCAGTACTTC.

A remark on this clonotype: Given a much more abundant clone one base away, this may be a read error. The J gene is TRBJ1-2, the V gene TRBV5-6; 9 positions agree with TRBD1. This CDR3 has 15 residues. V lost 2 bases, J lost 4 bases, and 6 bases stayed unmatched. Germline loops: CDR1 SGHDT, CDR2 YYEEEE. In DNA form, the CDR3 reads TGTGCCAGCAGCTTTCGGACAGGGGCGATCTATGGCTACACCTTC. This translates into CASSFRTGAIYGYTF.

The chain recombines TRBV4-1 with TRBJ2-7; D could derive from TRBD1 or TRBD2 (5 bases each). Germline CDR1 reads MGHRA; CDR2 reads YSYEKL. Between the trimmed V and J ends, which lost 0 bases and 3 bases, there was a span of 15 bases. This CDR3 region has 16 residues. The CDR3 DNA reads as TGCGCCAGCAGCCAAGATCGAACGGGGACCTACTACGAGCAGTACTTC. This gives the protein CASSQDRTGTYYEQYF.

The CDR3 bases are TGCAGTGCCACAGACTTCGTCCCCTACGAGCAGTACTTC. Protein: CSATDFVPYEQYF. The chain uses TRBV20-1 and TRBJ2-7; no reliable D call. The CDR3 runs to 13 residues. The V and J ends lost 6 bases and 2 bases respectively, with 14 bases between them. Germline values: CDR1 DFQATT, CDR2 SNEGSKA (reference sequence).

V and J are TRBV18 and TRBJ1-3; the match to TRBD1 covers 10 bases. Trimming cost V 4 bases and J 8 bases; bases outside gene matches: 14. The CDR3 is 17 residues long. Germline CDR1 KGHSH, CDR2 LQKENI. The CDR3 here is CASSRRVGTGDSDTIYF. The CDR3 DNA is TGTGCCAGCTCACGACGAGTCGGGACAGGGGATTCGGACACCATATATTTT.

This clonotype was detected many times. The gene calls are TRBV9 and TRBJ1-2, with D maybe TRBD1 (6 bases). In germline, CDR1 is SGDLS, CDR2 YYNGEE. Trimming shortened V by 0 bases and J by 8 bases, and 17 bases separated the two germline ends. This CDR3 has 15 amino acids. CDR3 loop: CASSVVREAGEGYTF. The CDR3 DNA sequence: TGTGCCAGCAGCGTAGTTCGGGAGGCAGGGGAAGGCTACACCTTC.

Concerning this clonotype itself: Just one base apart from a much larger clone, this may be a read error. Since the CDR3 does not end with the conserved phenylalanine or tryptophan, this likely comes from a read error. The CDR3 reads CSARDRGNNEQFS. The CDR3 DNA follows: TGCAGTGCTAGGGACAGGGGTAACAATGAGCAGTTCTCC. The chain is built from TRBV20-1 and TRBJ2-1, with 9 bases lining up with TRBD1. Looked up from germline, CDR1 is DFQATT and CDR2 is SNEGSKA (reference sequence). V dropped 3 bases and J dropped 5; count of bases not matched to a gene: 2. The CDR3 has 13 residues.

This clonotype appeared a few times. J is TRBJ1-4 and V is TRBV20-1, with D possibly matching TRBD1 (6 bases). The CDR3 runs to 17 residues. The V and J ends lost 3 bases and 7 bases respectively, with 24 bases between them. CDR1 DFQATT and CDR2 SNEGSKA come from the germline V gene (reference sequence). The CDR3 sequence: CSASRATGTTVSEKLFF. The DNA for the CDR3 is TGCAGTGCTAGTAGGGCCACCGGGACAACGGTGTCTGAAAAACTGTTTTTT.

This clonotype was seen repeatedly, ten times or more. Written as DNA, the CDR3 is TGCGCCAGCAGCTTCGACAGGGTGACGGATACGCAGTATTTT. Residues: CASSFDRVTDTQYF. The chain is built from TRBV5-1 and TRBJ2-3, with 7 bases fitting TRBD1. The germline V gene has CDR1 SGHRS and CDR2 YFSETQ. The CDR3 runs to 14 residues. J gave up 6 bases and V 2 bases, and 6 bases lay outside the gene matches.

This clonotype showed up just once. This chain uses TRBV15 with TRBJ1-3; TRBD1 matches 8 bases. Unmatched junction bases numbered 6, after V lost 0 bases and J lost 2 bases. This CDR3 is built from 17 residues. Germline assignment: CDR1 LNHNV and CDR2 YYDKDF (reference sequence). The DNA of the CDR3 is TGTGCCACCAGCAGAGATCTCCAACAGGGGGCTGGAAACACCATATATTTT. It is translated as CATSRDLQQGAGNTIYF.

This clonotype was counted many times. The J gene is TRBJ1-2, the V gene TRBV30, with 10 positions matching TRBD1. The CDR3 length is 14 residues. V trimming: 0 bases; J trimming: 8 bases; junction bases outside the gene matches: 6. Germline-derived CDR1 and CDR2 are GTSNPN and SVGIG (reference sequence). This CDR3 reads CAWSVSGTGDGYTF. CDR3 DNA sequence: TGTGCCTGGAGTGTGAGTGGGACAGGGGACGGCTACACCTTC.

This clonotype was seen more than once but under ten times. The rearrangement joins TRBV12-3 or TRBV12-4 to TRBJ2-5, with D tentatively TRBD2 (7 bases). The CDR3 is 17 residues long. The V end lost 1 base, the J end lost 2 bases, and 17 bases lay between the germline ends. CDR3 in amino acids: CASSLGAGAHIQETQYF. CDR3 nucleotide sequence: TGTGCCAGCAGTTTAGGGGCGGGGGCACACATACAAGAGACCCAGTACTTC.

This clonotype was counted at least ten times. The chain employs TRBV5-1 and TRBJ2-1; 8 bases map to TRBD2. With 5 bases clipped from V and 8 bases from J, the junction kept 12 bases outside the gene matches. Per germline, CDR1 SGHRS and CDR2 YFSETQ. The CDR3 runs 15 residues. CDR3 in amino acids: CASRPGLGVEDEQFF. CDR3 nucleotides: TGCGCCAGCAGACCGGGACTAGGGGTTGAGGATGAGCAGTTCTTC.

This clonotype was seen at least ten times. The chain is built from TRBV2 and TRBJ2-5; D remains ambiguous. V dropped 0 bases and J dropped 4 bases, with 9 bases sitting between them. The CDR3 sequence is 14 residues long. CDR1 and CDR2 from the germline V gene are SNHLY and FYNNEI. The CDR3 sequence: CASSEAVGPETQYF. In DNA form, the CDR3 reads TGTGCCAGCAGTGAAGCTGTTGGTCCAGAGACCCAGTACTTC.

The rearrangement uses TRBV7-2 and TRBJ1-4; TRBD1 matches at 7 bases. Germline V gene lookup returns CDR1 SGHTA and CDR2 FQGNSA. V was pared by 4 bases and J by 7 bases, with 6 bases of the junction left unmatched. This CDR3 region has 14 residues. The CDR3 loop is CASSSTGFSEKLFF. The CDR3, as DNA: TGTGCCAGCAGCTCGACAGGGTTTAGTGAAAAACTGTTTTTT.

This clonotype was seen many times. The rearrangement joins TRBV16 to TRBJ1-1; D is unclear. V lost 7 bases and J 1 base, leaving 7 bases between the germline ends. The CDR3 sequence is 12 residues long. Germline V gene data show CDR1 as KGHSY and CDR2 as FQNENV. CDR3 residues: CASMAGNTEAFF. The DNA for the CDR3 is TGTGCCAGCATGGCGGGGAACACTGAAGCTTTCTTT. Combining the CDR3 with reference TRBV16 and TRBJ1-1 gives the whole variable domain GEEVAQTPKHLVRGEGQKAKLYCAPIKGHSYVFWYQQVLKNEFKFLISFQNENVFDETGMPKERFSAKCLPNSPCSLEIQATKLEDSAVYFCASMAGNTEAFFGQGTRLTVV.

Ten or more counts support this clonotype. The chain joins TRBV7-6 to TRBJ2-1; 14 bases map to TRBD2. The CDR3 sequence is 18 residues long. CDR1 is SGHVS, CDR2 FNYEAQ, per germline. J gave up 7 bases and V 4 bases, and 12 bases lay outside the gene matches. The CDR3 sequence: CASSSPTSGGASRNEQFF. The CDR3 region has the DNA TGTGCCAGCAGCTCCCCGACTAGCGGGGGGGCCTCGAGGAATGAGCAGTTCTTC.